The present T cell receptor beta chain was sequenced within a study of blood T cell repertoires in COVID-19 (dated by TCRdb to the early 2020s). Some background on the complete study: Collaborator samples came from the United States, Italy and Spain and covered acute and convalescent phases of COVID-19. The material from the prospective study consisted of cDNA or gDNA derived from T cells, B-cell-depleted T cells, or PBMCs. Subjects who had been exposed to COVID-19, were actively infected with it, or had recovered from it provided the deeply sampled blood TCRbeta repertoires that made up the dataset. The repertoires were made available in a free public database intended to serve as a resource for research on the immune response to SARS-CoV-2. The samples were drawn from the first 160 participants of the ongoing ImmuneRACE study and from some 1,300 subjects provided by 6 global collaborators. Sample metadata almost always included a de-identified subject ID, COVID-19 status, age in years and sex. Where available, HLA class I and class II types were obtained from metadata supplied by the sample provider rather than from assay-based typing. Findings and caveats that apply to the study as a whole: The quantity of clinical and demographic metadata differed by source and by participant and was supplied without curation.

In the case of this clone: No cognate antigen has been identified for it. Base-call qualities are not available, and no considerably larger clone is one nucleotide away.

The germline V gene provides CDR1 SGHRS and CDR2 YFSETQ. Inclusive of the bounding cysteine and phenylalanine, the CDR3 is 15 residues long. The only DNA kept is the CDR3, 45 bases in frame from the first base. The V and J ends are trimmed by 0 bases and 3 bases, leaving 13 bases between them. Whole blood was collected in K2EDTA tubes by collaborating institutions according to the institutions' own protocols. Collaborator samples were shipped for TCRbeta analysis as frozen whole blood, isolated PBMCs, or DNA extracted from either sample type. The immunoSEQ Assay, a bias-controlled multiplex PCR, was used to amplify TCRbeta CDR3 regions from genomic DNA. Regarding the original processing steps: Within the assay, amplification of reference gene primers was used to estimate how many nucleated cells each sample contained. To quantify the absolute abundance of each unique TCRbeta CDR3 rearrangement, sequence reads were collapsed and filtered. For each sample, productive Simpson clonality was calculated as the square root of Simpson's diversity index across productive rearrangements. Entries here come from immuneACCESS through TCRdb and include only in-frame sequences with V and J called. Some clones fail to appear in such tables; in the studies checked, an unresolved V gene covers under half of the shortfall, and the cause of the remainder is unknown. That table supplies the V and J calls and clone size; D and trimming were determined from the DNA. This sample lists roughly 86,000 clones; approximately 83% were detected once. In total, the top ten clones hold more than 2% of the sample.

The sequence links TRBV5-1 to TRBJ2-7, with TRBD1 as a weak D call on 7 bases. Input material: peripheral blood. The sequence was obtained from a woman aged 70 to 79 with acute or convalescent COVID-19. CDR3 region: CASSLVGRGDYEQYF. The sequenced DNA: TGCGCCAGCAGCTTGGTCGGCAGGGGGGACTACGAGCAGTACTTC.